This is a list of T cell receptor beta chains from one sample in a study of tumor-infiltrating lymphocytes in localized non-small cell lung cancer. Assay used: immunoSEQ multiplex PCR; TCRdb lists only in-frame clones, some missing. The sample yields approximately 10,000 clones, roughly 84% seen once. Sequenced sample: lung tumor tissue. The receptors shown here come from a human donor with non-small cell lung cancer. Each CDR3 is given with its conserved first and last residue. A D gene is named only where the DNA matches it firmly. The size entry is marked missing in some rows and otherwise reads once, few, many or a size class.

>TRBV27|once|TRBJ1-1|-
CASSLSSGGTEAFF
TGTGCCAGCAGTTTATCATCAGGCGGGACTGAAGCTTTCTTT
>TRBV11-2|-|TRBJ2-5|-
CASSFPGRRPETQYF
TGTGCCAGCAGCTTTCCGGGACGCCGTCCGGAGACCCAGTACTTC
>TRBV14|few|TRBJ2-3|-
CASSQVAGSLADTQYF
TGTGCCAGCAGCCAAGTGGCGGGAAGCTTGGCAGATACGCAGTATTTT
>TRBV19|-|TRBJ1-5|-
CASSIQVNNQPQHF
TGTGCCAGTAGTATCCAGGTTAACAATCAGCCCCAGCATTTT
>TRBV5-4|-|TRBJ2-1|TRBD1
CASSSTRGQGNNEQFF
TGTGCCAGCAGCTCAACCCGGGGACAGGGGAACAATGAGCAGTTCTTC
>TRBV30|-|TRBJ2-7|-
CAGSRGRIYEQYF
TGTGCCGGCAGCAGGGGAAGGATCTACGAGCAGTACTTC
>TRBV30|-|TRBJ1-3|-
CAWSISARYSGNTIYF
TGTGCCTGGAGTATCTCGGCCAGGTACTCTGGAAACACCATATATTTT
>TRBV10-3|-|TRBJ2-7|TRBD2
CAIRGTSGDLYEQYF
TGTGCCATCAGGGGGACTAGCGGGGACCTCTACGAGCAGTACTTC
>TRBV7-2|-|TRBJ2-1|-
CASSLALGGLFNEQFF
TGTGCCAGCAGCTTAGCTCTAGGGGGACTGTTCAATGAGCAGTTCTTC
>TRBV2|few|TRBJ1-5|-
CASGPDSNQPQHF
TGTGCCAGCGGGCCGGATAGCAATCAGCCCCAGCATTTT
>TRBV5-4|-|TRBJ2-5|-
CASSLDRGRQETQYF
TGTGCCAGCAGCTTGGATAGGGGAAGACAAGAGACCCAGTACTTC
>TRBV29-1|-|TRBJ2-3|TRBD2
CSVEGPLASGGITDTQYF
TGCAGCGTTGAAGGCCCGTTGGCTAGCGGGGGTATCACAGATACGCAGTATTTT
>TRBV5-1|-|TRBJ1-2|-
CASTAGAYGYTF
TGCGCCAGCACTGCCGGGGCCTATGGCTACACCTTC
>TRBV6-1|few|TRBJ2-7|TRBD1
CASSATGGYEQYF
TGTGCCAGCAGTGCGACAGGGGGCTACGAGCAGTACTTC
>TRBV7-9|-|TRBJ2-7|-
CASNDVSYEQYF
TGTGCCAGCAACGACGTATCCTACGAGCAGTACTTC
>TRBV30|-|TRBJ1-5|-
CAWSYREGRPQHF
TGTGCCTGGAGTTACAGGGAGGGCCGGCCCCAGCATTTT
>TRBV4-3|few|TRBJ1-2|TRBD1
CASSQETGGYGYTF
TGCGCCAGCAGCCAGGAGACAGGGGGCTATGGCTACACCTTC
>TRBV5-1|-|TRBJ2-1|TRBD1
CASSVTGARGDEQFF
TGCGCCAGCAGCGTGACAGGGGCGAGAGGGGATGAGCAGTTCTTC
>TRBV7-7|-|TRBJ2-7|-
CASSQPGGGRYEQYF
TGTGCCAGCAGCCAACCCGGTGGGGGTAGGTACGAGCAGTACTTC
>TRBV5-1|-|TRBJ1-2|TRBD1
CASSRDRGGYTF
TGCGCCAGCAGCAGAGACAGGGGAGGCTACACCTTC
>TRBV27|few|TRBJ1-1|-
CASTLGRNTEAFF
TGTGCCAGCACCCTCGGCCGGAACACTGAAGCTTTCTTT
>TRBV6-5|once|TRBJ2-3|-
CASWDGTDTQYF
TGTGCCAGCTGGGACGGTACAGATACGCAGTATTTT
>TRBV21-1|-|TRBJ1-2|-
CASSNRMNYGYTF
TGTGCCAGCAGCAACAGGATGAACTATGGCTACACCTTC
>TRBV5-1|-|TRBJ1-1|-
CASSLDSPVEAFF
TGCGCCAGCAGCTTGGACTCTCCCGTTGAAGCTTTCTTT
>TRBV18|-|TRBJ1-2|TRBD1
CASSPRGTGNYGYTF
TGTGCCAGCTCACCCAGAGGGACAGGAAACTATGGCTACACCTTC
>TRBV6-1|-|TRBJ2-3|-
CASSVSTGGRTDTQYF
TGTGCCAGCAGTGTGTCGACAGGTGGCCGCACAGATACGCAGTATTTT
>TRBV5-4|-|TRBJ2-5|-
CASSLIGTGETQYF
TGTGCCAGCAGCTTGATTGGGACGGGGGAGACCCAGTACTTC
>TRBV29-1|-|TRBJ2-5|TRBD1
CSVEPDRGREETQYF
TGCAGCGTTGAACCTGACAGGGGGAGAGAGGAGACCCAGTACTTC
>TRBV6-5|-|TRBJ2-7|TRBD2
CASNLLAGGLGEQYF
TGTGCCAGCAATCTACTAGCGGGGGGTCTGGGGGAGCAGTACTTC
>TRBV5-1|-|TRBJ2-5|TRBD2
CASSLGLAGQETQYF
TGCGCCAGCAGCTTGGGACTAGCGGGGCAAGAGACCCAGTACTTC
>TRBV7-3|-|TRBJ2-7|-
CASSPSHSSYEQYF
TGTGCCAGCAGCCCCTCTCACAGCTCCTACGAGCAGTACTTC
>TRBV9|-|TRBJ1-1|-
CASTPPTGVAFF
TGTGCCAGCACCCCTCCGACCGGGGTGGCTTTCTTT
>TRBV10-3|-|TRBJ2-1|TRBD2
CAISETGLAVNEQFF
TGTGCCATCAGTGAGACGGGACTAGCGGTCAATGAGCAGTTCTTC
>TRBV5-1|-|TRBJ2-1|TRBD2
CASSLTSGRAHEQFF
TGCGCCAGCAGCTTGACTAGCGGGAGGGCCCATGAGCAGTTCTTC
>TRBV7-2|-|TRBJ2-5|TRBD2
CASSQPTSGGQTQYF
TGTGCCAGCAGCCAACCGACTAGCGGAGGGCAGACCCAGTACTTC
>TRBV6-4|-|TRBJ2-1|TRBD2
CASSDLAGGDNEQFF
TGTGCCAGCAGCGACCTAGCGGGAGGGGACAATGAGCAGTTCTTC
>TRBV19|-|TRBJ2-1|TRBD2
CASSRRLAGGSSYNEQFF
TGTGCCAGTAGTAGGAGACTAGCGGGGGGGAGCTCCTACAATGAGCAGTTCTTC
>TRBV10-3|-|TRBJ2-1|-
CAISAQGGSNEQFF
TGTGCCATCAGTGCCCAGGGAGGTAGCAATGAGCAGTTCTTC
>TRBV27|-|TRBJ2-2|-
CASSLGRISSGELFF
TGTGCCAGCAGTTTAGGGCGGATCTCATCCGGGGAGCTGTTTTTT
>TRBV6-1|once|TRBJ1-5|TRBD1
CASSVTGDSNQPQHF
TGTGCCAGCAGTGTGACAGGGGATAGCAATCAGCCCCAGCATTTT
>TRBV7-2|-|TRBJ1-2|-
CASSTTGPLGYTF
TGTGCCAGCAGTACTACAGGGCCGCTGGGGTACACCTTC
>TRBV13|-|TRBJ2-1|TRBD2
CASSSRTSGRDNEQFF
TGTGCCAGCAGCTCTCGGACTAGCGGGAGGGACAATGAGCAGTTCTTC
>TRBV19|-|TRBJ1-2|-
CASRLTAGVYGYTF
TGTGCCAGTAGACTGACAGCGGGAGTCTATGGCTACACCTTC
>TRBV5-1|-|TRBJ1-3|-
CASSFTPNSGNTIYF
TGCGCCAGCAGCTTTACACCAAACTCTGGAAACACCATATATTTT
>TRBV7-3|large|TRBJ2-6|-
CASSPGRSNVWANVLTF
TGTGCCAGCAGCCCGGGACGGTCAAATGTCTGGGCCAACGTCCTGACTTTC
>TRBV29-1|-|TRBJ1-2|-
CSVEDHTLF
TGCAGCGTTGAAGATCACACCCTCTTC
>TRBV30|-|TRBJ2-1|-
CAWNSRGNEQFF
TGTGCCTGGAATTCCAGGGGTAATGAGCAGTTCTTC
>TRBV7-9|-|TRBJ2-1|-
CASSPRRDPNEQFF
TGTGCCAGCAGTCCAAGGAGGGACCCAAATGAGCAGTTCTTC